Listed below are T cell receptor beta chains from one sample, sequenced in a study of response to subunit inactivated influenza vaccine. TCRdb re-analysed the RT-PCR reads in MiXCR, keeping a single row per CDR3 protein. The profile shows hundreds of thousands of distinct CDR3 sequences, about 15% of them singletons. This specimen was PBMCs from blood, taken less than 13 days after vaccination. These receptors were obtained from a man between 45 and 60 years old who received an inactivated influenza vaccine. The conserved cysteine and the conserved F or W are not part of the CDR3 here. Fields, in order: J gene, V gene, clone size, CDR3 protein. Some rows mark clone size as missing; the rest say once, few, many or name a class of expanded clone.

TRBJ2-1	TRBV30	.	AGKAGTSVYNEQF
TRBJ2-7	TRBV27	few	ASTYGQGSGEQY
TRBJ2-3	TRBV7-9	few	ASRAYRDSGGASSQY
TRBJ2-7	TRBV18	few	ASSPLAGAYEQY
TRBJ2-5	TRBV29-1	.	SVAPAEETQY
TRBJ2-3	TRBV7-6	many	ASSLVGGGTTDTQY
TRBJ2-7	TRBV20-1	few	SARSNLRTYEQY
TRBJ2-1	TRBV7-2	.	ASSLVGSSGNEQF
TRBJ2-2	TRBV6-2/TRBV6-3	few	ASSYWVGMNTGELF
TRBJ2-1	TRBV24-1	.	ATSGTSGYNEQF
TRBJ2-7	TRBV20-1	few	SAPKGGYYEQY
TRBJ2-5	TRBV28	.	ASMQPRGVEETQY
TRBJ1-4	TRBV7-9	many	ASSPGQVVEKLF
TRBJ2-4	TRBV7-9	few	ASSLLGGKGKNIQY
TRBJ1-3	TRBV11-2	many	ASSLTSGNTIY
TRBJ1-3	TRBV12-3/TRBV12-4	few	ASSLKGNTIY
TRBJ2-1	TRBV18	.	ASSPVAGGYYNEQF
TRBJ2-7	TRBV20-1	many	SARIAYAGRNPYEQY
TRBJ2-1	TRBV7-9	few	ASSLAPQGPFYNEQF
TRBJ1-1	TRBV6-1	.	ASSEATGDEAF
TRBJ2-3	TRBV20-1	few	SATGQAGGTDTQY
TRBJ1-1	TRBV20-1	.	SARNLGTGVYPEAF
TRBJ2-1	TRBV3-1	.	DSSPTPLAGLHYNEQF
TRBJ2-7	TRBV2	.	ASRGFSGRSSYEQY
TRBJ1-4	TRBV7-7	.	ASSRGPPATNEKLF
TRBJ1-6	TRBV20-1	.	SARDRRRGNSPLH
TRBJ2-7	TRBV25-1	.	ATSRGGRYEQY
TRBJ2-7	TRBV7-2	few	ASSLLRGFYEQY
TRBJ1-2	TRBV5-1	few	ASSLVLSDVGARYGYT
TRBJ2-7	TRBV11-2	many	ASSLSYSDYEQY
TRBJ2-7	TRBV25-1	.	ASSAGGTGDYEQY
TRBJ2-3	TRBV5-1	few	ASSLADSTSGSLKQY
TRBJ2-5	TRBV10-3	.	AISEMPQETQY
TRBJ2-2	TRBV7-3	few	ASSLRAGNTGELF
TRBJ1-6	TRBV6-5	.	ASSYSALSSYNSPLH
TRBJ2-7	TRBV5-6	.	ASSIGLGEQY
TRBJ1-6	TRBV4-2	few	ASSPGTGGLSPLH
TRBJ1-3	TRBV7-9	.	ASMGGSGNTIY
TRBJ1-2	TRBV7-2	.	ASSRIGGGGSGYT
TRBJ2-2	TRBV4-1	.	ASSPAGLAGVGTGELF
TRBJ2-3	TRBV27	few	ASSPNRQSTDTQY
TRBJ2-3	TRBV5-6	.	ASSLSLASTDTQY
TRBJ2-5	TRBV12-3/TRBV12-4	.	ASSLLDQETQY
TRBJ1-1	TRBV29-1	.	SVGASLNTEAF
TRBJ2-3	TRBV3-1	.	ASSQDSGGAGDTQY
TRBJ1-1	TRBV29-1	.	SVHARDRGNTEAF
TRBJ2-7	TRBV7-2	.	ASRPRAGRYEQY
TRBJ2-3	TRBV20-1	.	SARSHRGSRTDTQY
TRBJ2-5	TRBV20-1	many	SASRQQETQY
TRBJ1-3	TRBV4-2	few	ASSQAAGGNTIY
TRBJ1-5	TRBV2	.	ASSVENSNQPQH
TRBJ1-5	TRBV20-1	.	SATGPGQPQH
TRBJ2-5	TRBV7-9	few	ASRGRGRETQY
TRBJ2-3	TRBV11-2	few	ASSALLAGAGRGTDTQY
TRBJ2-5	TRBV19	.	ASSKGTVFQETQY
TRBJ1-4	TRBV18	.	ASSPKDSPNEKLF
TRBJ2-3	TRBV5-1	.	ASSLELGAADTQY
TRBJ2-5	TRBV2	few	ASSEMTARWQETQY
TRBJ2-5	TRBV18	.	ASSPSLADAETQY